These 31 T cell receptor beta chains share one sample of origin, sequenced in a study of blood T cells in healthy people across ages. A second PCR of roughly 7 to 11 cycles used a sample-barcoded 5' primer and a J-beta primer mix. Each CDR3 protein gets one entry after TCRdb re-called the 5' RACE reads with MiXCR. The sample lists roughly 1.5 million distinct CDR3 sequences, roughly 43% occurring once. Sequencing was carried out using blood. These receptors originate from a woman aged 18-29 years in good health.

V gene TRBV20-1 combines with J gene TRBJ2-5, with 8 positions matching TRBD2. The CDR3 loop spans 17 amino acids. Germline-derived CDR1 and CDR2 are DFQATT and SNEGSKA (reference sequence). Unmatched junction bases numbered 16, after V lost 2 bases and J lost 5 bases. This CDR3 reads CSARKGPRLASLETQYF. DNA of the CDR3: TGCAGTGCTAGAAAGGGACCGAGACTAGCGAGTTTGGAGACCCAGTACTTC.

This clonotype turned up a few times. The chain carries TRBV7-2 and TRBJ1-2; 7 nucleotides line up with TRBD1. J lost 8 bases, V lost 3 bases, and 9 bases had no gene match. Germline CDR1 SGHTA, CDR2 FQGNSA. This CDR3 is 14 amino acids long. CDR3 coding DNA: TGTGCCAGCAGCTTGGTGGGACAGTCAGCCGGCTACACCTTC. Its translation is CASSLVGQSAGYTF.

The chain links TRBV27 to TRBJ1-6; a weak D match, TRBD1 (5 bases). There are 14 residues in the CDR3. Germline V gene data show CDR1 as MNHEY and CDR2 as SMNVEV (reference sequence). Trimming left V 3 bases short and J 7 bases short, with 10 bases between. CDR3 sequence: CASSFAGLNSPLHF. DNA of the CDR3: TGTGCCAGCAGTTTTGCAGGGTTAAATTCACCCCTCCACTTT.

The chain combines TRBV6-5 with TRBJ2-7; 8 bases map to TRBD2. Germline V gene sequence: CDR1 MNHEY, CDR2 SVGAGI. The CDR3 contains 15 residues. Losses at the gene ends were 5 bases for V and 3 bases for J; bases not matched to a gene: 9. The CDR3 spells CASSRGLADVYEQYF. The CDR3 DNA reads as TGTGCCAGCAGTAGAGGACTAGCAGATGTCTACGAGCAGTACTTC.

This clonotype was recorded a few times. The genes are TRBV6-2 or TRBV6-3 and TRBJ2-2; no definite D call. V was clipped by 7 bases and J by 2 bases, with 11 bases between them. Germline lookup yields CDR1 MNHEY and CDR2 SVGEGT. The length of the CDR3 is 14 residues. CDR3 DNA: TGTGCCAGCAAGAGGCCGATTAACACCGGGGAGCTGTTTTTT. This sequence encodes CASKRPINTGELFF.

A remark on this clonotype: With a much larger clone just one base away, this may be a read error. This CDR3 is CAISEPGGESEQYF. The CDR3, as DNA: TGTGCCATCAGTGAGCCCGGAGGGGAATCTGAGCAGTACTTC. The V gene is TRBV10-3, the J gene TRBJ2-7; D possibly corresponds to TRBD2 (6 bases). CDR3 length: 14 amino acids. The germline V gene has CDR1 ENHRY and CDR2 SYGVKD. With 2 bases removed from V and 7 bases from J, the gap between germline ends came to 15 bases.

There are a few counts of this clonotype. CDR3 DNA sequence: TGTGCCAGCAGCTTCAGGACTAGCGGAGAGACCCAGTACTTC. Protein sequence: CASSFRTSGETQYF. The gene calls are TRBV7-9 and TRBJ2-5; 10 bases match TRBD2. Trimming removed 3 bases from V and 4 bases from J; junction bases left unmatched: 2. CDR1 and CDR2 (germline): SEHNR, FQNEAQ (reference sequence). This CDR3 region has 14 residues.

The chain uses TRBV12-3 or TRBV12-4 and TRBJ2-5; D is undetermined. V was cut by 8 bases and J by 5 bases, with 21 bases left in between. The CDR3 covers 15 residues. CDR3 nucleotide sequence: TGTGCCAGCGCAAGACCGAGTAGCTCGTGGGAGACCCAGTACTTC. It translates to CASARPSSSWETQYF.

This clonotype was seen more than once but under ten times. V and J are TRBV7-9 and TRBJ2-7, with 7 positions matching TRBD1. The J segment lost 2 bases and the V segment lost 5 bases, leaving 9 bases of the junction unmatched. In germline, CDR1 is SEHNR, CDR2 FQNEAQ (reference sequence). The CDR3 is 15 residues long. CDR3 bases: TGTGCCAGCAGCCCGGTGGACAGGAAAACCTACGAGCAGTACTTC. Translation gives CASSPVDRKTYEQYF.

The chain carries TRBV5-1 and TRBJ2-3; D is ambiguous. V gave up 4 bases and J gave up 0 bases, with 12 bases separating them. The CDR3 totals 15 residues. Germline loops: CDR1 SGHRS, CDR2 YFSETQ. CDR3 amino acids: CASSVDNLSTDTQYF. In nucleotides, the CDR3 is TGCGCCAGCAGCGTTGACAACCTCAGCACAGATACGCAGTATTTT.

The chain is built from TRBV2 and TRBJ1-6; D call uncertain. Germline V gene data show CDR1 as SNHLY and CDR2 as FYNNEI. V lost 7 bases, J lost 9 bases, and 19 bases lay in between. The CDR3 sequence is 15 residues long. The chain's CDR3 is CASTTRVQLGSPLHF. The CDR3 DNA sequence: TGTGCCAGCACCACGCGGGTTCAGTTAGGTTCACCCCTCCACTTT.

This clonotype was seen a handful of times. The chain combines TRBV5-1 with TRBJ1-2, with TRBD1 matching over 7 bases. The CDR3 totals 16 residues. Trimming removed 4 bases from V and 3 bases from J; junction bases left unmatched: 12. Per the germline V gene, CDR1 is SGHRS and CDR2 is YFSETQ. The CDR3: CASSKGGGVGDYGYTF. CDR3 nucleotide sequence: TGCGCCAGCAGCAAGGGAGGGGGCGTGGGTGACTATGGCTACACCTTC.

The chain couples TRBV20-1 to TRBJ2-5, with 13 nucleotides matching TRBD2. This CDR3 spans 14 amino acids. CDR1 and CDR2 from the germline V gene are DFQATT and SNEGSKA (reference sequence). J was trimmed by 11 bases and V by 3 bases; bases with no gene match: 9. As DNA, the CDR3 is TGCAGTGCTAGCCCGGGACTAGCGGGACCTGAGCAGTACTTC. Protein product: CSASPGLAGPEQYF.

This clonotype was found a few times. This rearrangement joins TRBV7-2 to TRBJ1-2; D possibly corresponds to TRBD1 (6 bases). This CDR3 comprises 15 residues. Trimming removed 4 bases from V and 4 bases from J, with 16 bases in between. From germline, CDR1 is SGHTA and CDR2 FQGNSA. The CDR3 coding sequence is TGTGCCAGCAGCTATTTAAGGAGGGGGGGCTATGGCTACACCTTC. Its translation is CASSYLRRGGYGYTF.

The chain links TRBV25-1 to TRBJ2-6, with D perhaps given as TRBD1 or TRBD2 (5 bases each). Trimming left V 4 bases short and J 0 bases short, with 10 bases between. The CDR3 extends over 16 amino acids. Germline CDR1 reads MGHDK; CDR2 reads SYGVNS. In nucleotides, the CDR3 is TGTGCCAGCAGTGTATCAGGGAGCTCTGGGGCCAACGTCCTGACTTTC. Translated: CASSVSGSSGANVLTF.

This clonotype was seen only a few times. The rearrangement joins TRBV5-1 to TRBJ2-3; D gene unclear. Per the germline V gene, CDR1 is SGHRS and CDR2 is YFSETQ. There are 13 residues in the CDR3. The V gene lost 0 bases and the J gene lost 7 bases, with 9 bases spanning the gap. The CDR3 coding sequence is TGCGCCAGCAGCTTGGACCCCAAATATACGCAGTATTTT. Protein: CASSLDPKYTQYF.

This chain links TRBV20-1 with TRBJ1-1, with D perhaps TRBD1 (6 bases). The CDR3 runs 13 residues. Germline-derived CDR1 and CDR2 are DFQATT and SNEGSKA (reference sequence). V lost 6 bases and J lost 3, with 14 bases in between. The CDR3 DNA sequence: TGCAGTGCGCCAGGGAGGGGGGACACTGAAGCTTTCTTT. It is translated as CSAPGRGDTEAFF.

V and J are TRBV6-2 or TRBV6-3 and TRBJ2-5; the match to TRBD1 covers 8 bases. The J call may be faulty, since TRBJ2-7 better matches the DNA end. The CDR3 loop spans 15 amino acids. Germline loops: CDR1 MNHEY, CDR2 SVGEGT. The CDR3 reads CASSYSGQDWDEQYF. CDR3 in DNA: TGTGCCAGCAGTTACTCGGGACAGGACTGGGACGAGCAGTACTTC.

The rearrangement uses TRBV5-1 and TRBJ2-7; 15 nucleotides match TRBD2. This CDR3 spans 19 amino acids. Germline V gene data show CDR1 as SGHRS and CDR2 as YFSETQ. After removal of 0 bases from V and 3 bases from J, the junction contained 10 bases not matched to a gene. In DNA form, the CDR3 reads TGCGCCAGCAGCTTGGAATCCGGGACTAGCGGGAGGTCTGTCTACGAGCAGTACTTC. This gives the protein CASSLESGTSGRSVYEQYF.

This clonotype was seen a few times. V usage is TRBV27 and J usage is TRBJ2-7, with 9 bases that match TRBD1. CDR3 length: 12 residues. Germline CDR1 MNHEY, CDR2 SMNVEV (reference sequence). CDR3 bases: TGTGCTACCGGGACAGGGTGGTACGAGCAGTACTTC. This translates into CATGTGWYEQYF.

This chain links TRBV7-9 with TRBJ2-7; the D gene is possibly TRBD2 (7 bases). This CDR3 comprises 16 residues. Trimming left V 2 bases short and J 5 bases short, with 19 bases between. Germline V gives CDR1 SEHNR, CDR2 FQNEAQ (reference sequence). CDR3 region: CASSLTIRGDKDEQYF. In DNA, the CDR3 is TGTGCCAGCAGCTTAACTATACGGGGGGACAAGGACGAGCAGTACTTC.

The V and J genes are TRBV15 and TRBJ2-5, with unresolved D. The J call may not be correct, given that the DNA end is closer to TRBJ2-7. Germline V gene lookup returns CDR1 LNHNV and CDR2 YYDKDF (reference sequence). The CDR3 length is 15 residues. CDR3 bases: TGTGCCACCAGCAGAGAGCGCAGTCAAGCGTACGAGCAGTACTTC. It encodes CATSRERSQAYEQYF.

The chain uses TRBV4-1 and TRBJ2-3; 8 bases are shared with TRBD2. The CDR3 contains 16 residues. The germline gives CDR1 MGHRA, CDR2 YSYEKL. Unmatched junction bases numbered 7, after V lost 3 bases and J lost 2 bases. The CDR3 sequence: CASSHRSGSPTDTQYF. CDR3 sequence (DNA): TGCGCCAGCAGCCATCGAAGCGGGAGCCCCACAGATACGCAGTATTTT.

The count of this clonotype is one. This chain connects TRBV3-1 to TRBJ1-4; 7 nucleotides line up with TRBD1. CDR3 length: 15 residues. The V and J ends lost 2 bases and 5 bases, in that order; junction bases with no gene match: 5. Germline V lookup: CDR1 LGHDT, CDR2 YNNKEL (reference sequence). The CDR3 region has the DNA TGTGCCAGCAGCCAAACCCTGGGACAGAATGAAAAACTGTTTTTT. This encodes CASSQTLGQNEKLFF.

This clonotype has a single count. The CDR3 sequence is CSARAGRREEAFF. CDR3 DNA sequence: TGCAGTGCTAGAGCGGGCCGCAGGGAGGAAGCTTTCTTT. The chain employs TRBV20-1 and TRBJ1-1; perhaps TRBD1 as D (5 bases). The length of the CDR3 is 13 residues. Germline CDR1 reads DFQATT; CDR2 reads SNEGSKA (reference sequence). With 1 base removed from V and 8 bases from J, the gap between germline ends came to 14 bases.

The J gene is TRBJ2-7, the V gene TRBV7-9; no firm D call. CDR3 length: 12 amino acids. The germline CDR1 and CDR2 sequences are SEHNR and FQNEAQ (reference sequence). The germline V and J ends were trimmed by 5 bases and 0 bases, with 5 bases remaining between them. The CDR3 reads CASSHVSYEQYF. CDR3 in DNA: TGTGCCAGCAGCCACGTCTCCTACGAGCAGTACTTC.

This clonotype turned up a few times. The chain has TRBV6-6 and TRBJ2-5; D is perhaps TRBD2 (5 bases). Trimming cost V 5 bases and J 4 bases, with 20 bases left between them. The CDR3 is made up of 16 amino acids. Germline V CDR1 and CDR2: MNHNY, SVGAGI (reference sequence). The CDR3 here is CASSDTRLARGETQYF. The CDR3 bases are TGTGCCAGCAGTGACACCCGATTAGCGAGAGGAGAGACCCAGTACTTC.

A few counts support this clonotype. The chain carries TRBV12-3 or TRBV12-4 and TRBJ1-1; TRBD1 is a possible D gene (5 bases). The CDR3 is 17 amino acids. The ends were cut back, 0 bases at V and 0 bases at J, with 14 bases in the middle. CDR3 nucleotides: TGTGCCAGCAGTTTAGCCGGCGTGGCAGGGATGAACACTGAAGCTTTCTTT. The encoded protein is CASSLAGVAGMNTEAFF.

On this clonotype itself: A much larger clone lies one base from this, so it may be a read error. The gene calls are TRBV12-3 or TRBV12-4 and TRBJ1-2, with no clear D. With 4 bases removed from V and 5 bases from J, the gap between germline ends came to 8 bases. The CDR3 runs 12 residues. The CDR3 nucleotides read TGTGCCAGCAGTTCCTGGGATTATGGCTACACCTTC. It is translated as CASSSWDYGYTF.

The CDR3 loop reads CASSVEGQLSEKLFF. CDR3 nucleotides: TGTGCCAGCAGCGTAGAGGGACAGTTGAGTGAAAAACTGTTTTTT. The rearrangement joins TRBV9 to TRBJ1-4; TRBD1 matches 7 bases. V was clipped by 0 bases and J by 7 bases; unmatched bases: 6. CDR1 is SGDLS, CDR2 YYNGEE, per germline. This CDR3 has 15 residues.

The chain carries TRBV19 and TRBJ2-1; 13 nucleotides match TRBD2. V dropped 5 bases and J dropped 6; count of bases not matched to a gene: 4. The CDR3 sequence is 15 residues long. CDR1 is LNHDA, CDR2 SQIVND, per germline (reference sequence). CDR3 sequence (DNA): TGTGCCAGTAGTCTAGGGACTAGCGGGATCAATGAGCAGTTCTTC. It encodes CASSLGTSGINEQFF.